Shown below are 18 T cell receptor beta chains from a single sample sequenced in a study of CD8 T cells in ankylosing spondylitis. TCRdb passed the 5' RACE reads through MiXCR, listing each CDR3 protein once. The sample lists roughly 230,000 distinct CDR3 sequences; 10% to 13% were seen once. Sequenced input: blood, either unsorted or a sorted T cell fraction (not recorded which). The receptor source for this set is a male donor with ankylosing spondylitis or in good health (not recorded which).

This clonotype was seen ten or more times. The rearrangement links TRBV12-3 or TRBV12-4 to TRBJ1-1; TRBD1 might be the D (6 bases). CDR3 length: 11 amino acids. Trimming took off 6 bases at V and 7 bases at J, with 9 bases between the two ends. For the CDR3, the DNA is TGTGCCAGCAGCCCGACAGGTGAAGCTTTCTTT. Translation gives CASSPTGEAFF.

Concerning this clonotype itself: This sequence may be a read error, since a much larger clone differs from it by one base. The chain recombines TRBV18 with TRBJ1-1; D might be TRBD1 (5 bases). V lost 1 base to trimming and J lost 4 bases, with 13 bases between them. The V gene's germline CDR1 is KGHSH and CDR2 LQKENI. CDR3 length: 15 amino acids. The CDR3 DNA reads TGTGCCAGCTCACCACTACGGGGGGGGACCACTGAAGCTTTCTTT. Its protein is CASSPLRGGTTEAFF.

This clonotype has only a few counts. V gene TRBV18 combines with J gene TRBJ2-7; TRBD2 matches 7 bases. Germline V gives CDR1 KGHSH, CDR2 LQKENI. The CDR3 length is 15 residues. V gave up 6 bases and J gave up 2 bases; unmatched junction bases: 10. The CDR3 nucleotides read TGTGCCAGCTCGCGCGCCCTAGCGGAGACCTACGAGCAGTACTTC. This gives the protein CASSRALAETYEQYF.

V and J are TRBV7-9 and TRBJ1-2; D not certain. Germline V CDR1 and CDR2: SEHNR, FQNEAQ (reference sequence). The V end lost 1 base, the J end lost 10 bases, and 10 bases lay between the germline ends. This CDR3 comprises 12 residues. The CDR3 sequence is CASSLVEGIYTF. In DNA form, the CDR3 reads TGTGCCAGCAGCTTAGTCGAGGGAATCTACACCTTC.

The chain joins TRBV5-1 to TRBJ2-7; 10 nucleotides line up with TRBD2. The germline CDR1 and CDR2 sequences are SGHRS and YFSETQ. CDR3 length: 13 amino acids. The J segment lost 5 bases and the V segment lost 6 bases, leaving 5 bases of the junction unmatched. This chain's CDR3 is CASTSGSSDEQYF. In nucleotides, the CDR3 is TGCGCCAGCACTAGCGGGAGTTCCGACGAGCAGTACTTC.

In this sample, this clonotype turned up a few times. J is TRBJ1-2 and V is TRBV7-2; TRBD1 is a possible D gene (5 bases). With 5 bases removed from V and 4 bases from J, the gap between germline ends came to 11 bases. The CDR3 contains 13 residues. CDR1 and CDR2 from the germline V gene are SGHTA and FQGNSA. This CDR3 reads CASSPGLPYGYTF. The CDR3 DNA reads TGTGCCAGCAGCCCGGGGCTGCCCTATGGCTACACCTTC.

This clonotype was seen at least ten times. At one of its ends the junction is not consistent with the germline gene, which may arise from a read error. The chain combines TRBV9 with TRBJ2-5, with unresolved D. This CDR3 has 14 amino acids. The germline V gene has CDR1 SGDLS and CDR2 YYNGEE. Written as DNA, the CDR3 is TGTGTCAGCAGCGAACGTTTACAGCAAGAGACCCAGTACTTC. Translated, it gives CVSSERLQQETQYF.

This clonotype was counted at least ten times. This chain links TRBV5-1 with TRBJ2-3; D possibly corresponds to TRBD2 (5 bases). Trimming left V 2 bases short and J 2 bases short, with 12 bases between. Per the germline V gene, CDR1 is SGHRS and CDR2 is YFSETQ. The CDR3 spans 15 residues. CDR3 loop: CASSFVGIITDTQYF. In DNA, the CDR3 is TGCGCCAGCAGCTTCGTCGGGATTATCACAGATACGCAGTATTTT.

V usage is TRBV12-3 or TRBV12-4 and J usage is TRBJ2-3; D is perhaps TRBD2 (6 bases). The CDR3 loop spans 14 amino acids. Trimming removed 6 bases from V and 0 bases from J, with 10 bases in between. The CDR3 coding sequence is TGTGCCAGCAGATTGGGACTTAGCACAGATACGCAGTATTTT. It is translated as CASRLGLSTDTQYF.

The chain is built from TRBV30 and TRBJ2-7; 9 bases line up with TRBD1. The CDR3 loop spans 12 amino acids. The ends lost 5 bases at V and 7 bases at J; junction bases unmatched: 6. CDR1 and CDR2 from the germline V gene are GTSNPN and SVGIG (reference sequence). CDR3 amino acids: CAWGTGSWEQYF. DNA for the CDR3: TGTGCCTGGGGGACAGGGTCCTGGGAGCAGTACTTC.

At least ten counts were recorded for this clonotype. This chain joins TRBV5-1 and TRBJ2-1, with D possibly being TRBD2 (5 bases). V was clipped by 4 bases and J by 8 bases, with 16 bases between them. The CDR3 contains 14 residues. CDR1 is SGHRS and CDR2 is YFSETQ in the germline V gene. The DNA for the CDR3 is TGCGCCAGCAGCGCGGGTATAGGATCCGATGAGCAGTTCTTC. Protein sequence: CASSAGIGSDEQFF.

This clonotype was recorded at least ten times. The rearrangement links TRBV30 to TRBJ2-2; D gene unclear. V was cut by 5 bases and J by 6 bases, with 4 bases left in between. Germline loops: CDR1 GTSNPN, CDR2 SVGIG (reference sequence). CDR3 length: 10 residues. This CDR3 is CAWGAGELFF. DNA of the CDR3: TGTGCCTGGGGTGCCGGGGAGCTGTTTTTT. The full variable domain, in which reference TRBV30 and TRBJ2-2 provide the parts outside the CDR3, is SQTIHQWPATLVQPVGSPLSLECTVEGTSNPNLYWYRQAAGRGLQLLFYSVGIGQISSEVPQNLSASRPQDRQFILSSKKLLLSDSGFYLCAWGAGELFFGEGSRLTVL.

This clonotype showed up many times. The chain combines TRBV2 with TRBJ2-2; 7 bases agree with TRBD1. Germline V gives CDR1 SNHLY, CDR2 FYNNEI. The V and J ends lost 10 bases and 6 bases, in that order; junction bases with no gene match: 11. The CDR3 has 14 amino acids. The CDR3 sequence: CATTLQGRAGELFF. In nucleotides, the CDR3 is TGTGCCACAACCTTACAGGGGCGGGCCGGGGAGCTGTTTTTT.

This clonotype was counted many times. V is TRBV12-3 or TRBV12-4 and J is TRBJ2-1; D is uncertain. The V gene lost 7 bases and the J gene lost 3 bases, with 13 bases spanning the gap. This CDR3 comprises 14 residues. The CDR3 nucleotides read TGTGCCAGCACCCTAAGGGATTTCTACAATGAGCAGTTCTTC. Encoded protein: CASTLRDFYNEQFF.

J is TRBJ2-3 and V is TRBV7-8, with 12 bases identical to TRBD2. There are 17 residues in the CDR3. V shed 5 bases, J shed 5 bases, and the junction held 11 bases outside the gene matches. In germline, CDR1 is SGHVS, CDR2 FQNEAQ. The CDR3 reads CASSLKLRTSGKDTQYF. CDR3 in DNA: TGTGCCAGCAGCCTAAAATTAAGGACTAGCGGGAAAGATACGCAGTATTTT.

This clonotype was counted at least ten times. V gene TRBV5-1 combines with J gene TRBJ1-2; 7 bases are shared with TRBD1. Germline values: CDR1 SGHRS, CDR2 YFSETQ. The CDR3 covers 14 residues. The V and J ends lost 2 bases and 5 bases, in that order; junction bases with no gene match: 6. In DNA form, the CDR3 reads TGCGCCAGCAGCTTCGGACAGGACGGGTATGGCTACACCTTC. Its translation: CASSFGQDGYGYTF.

Ten or more counts support this clonotype. The chain uses TRBV12-3 or TRBV12-4 and TRBJ1-1; D is uncertain. CDR3 size: 14 residues. Trimming left V 3 bases short and J 5 bases short, with 13 bases between. The CDR3 protein is CASSFSGGGTEAFF. Here the CDR3 DNA reads TGTGCCAGCAGTTTTTCTGGAGGTGGGACTGAAGCTTTCTTT.

This clonotype was counted at least ten times. The chain uses TRBV3-1 and TRBJ1-5; D gene ambiguous. The CDR3 extends over 16 amino acids. Germline V CDR1 and CDR2: LGHDT, YNNKEL (reference sequence). The ends were cut back, 1 base at V and 3 bases at J, with 13 bases in the middle. CDR3 loop: CASSQGLQISNQPQHF. In DNA form, the CDR3 reads TGTGCCAGCAGCCAAGGCCTACAGATTTCCAATCAGCCCCAGCATTTT.